A single sample is the source of the 13 T cell receptor beta chains below, sequenced in a study of human T cells and chemical hapten exposure (dated by TCRdb to the early 2020s). Library preparation used RACE. TCRdb records NextSeq 500 as the sequencer. TCRdb reworked the public reads: Q25 trimming with fastp, MiXCR clone assembly, productive beta chains retained. Every distinct CDR3 protein forms one entry, paired with its most common genes and DNA. This sample lists around 340,000 distinct CDR3 sequences; around 7% were detected once. 7.5% to 9% of the sample rests with the top ten. What this sample's time point label stands for: patch test 1, 2 weeks after DPC sensitization. The treatment or condition label here, explained by the study, means: therapeutic diphenylcyclopropenone sensitization with weekly scalp DPC. The source material was whole blood, sampled in connection with sensitization to the hapten diphenylcyclopropenone (DPC). These receptors originate from a woman aged 18-35 years with alopecia areata. Some clones in this sample may be carry-over from other donors' samples.

The sample holds a few counts of this clonotype. Given a much more abundant clone one base away, this may be a read error. The chain is built from TRBV5-1 and TRBJ2-3, with D unresolved. Germline-derived CDR1 and CDR2 are SGHRS and YFSETQ. The CDR3 is made up of 14 amino acids. Trimming removed 0 bases at V and 4 bases at J, with 9 bases between. The CDR3 here is CASSLGAAADTQYF. The CDR3 nucleotides are TGCGCCAGCAGCTTGGGGGCGGCGGCAGATACGCAGTATTTT.

This clonotype was counted ten times or more. CDR3 amino acids: CASSSYRTDTQYF. The CDR3 DNA reads TGTGCCAGCAGCTCCTATAGGACAGATACGCAGTATTTT. The chain uses TRBV7-2 and TRBJ2-3, with D uncertain. CDR3 size: 13 residues. Germline CDR1 reads SGHTA; CDR2 reads FQGNSA. V was pared by 4 bases and J by 3 bases, with 8 bases between.

The table lists this clonotype with a few counts. V is TRBV11-2 and J is TRBJ2-1, with D unresolved. The CDR3 runs to 15 residues. V was shortened by 3 bases and J by 4 bases, with 13 bases between the two germline ends. Germline V gene sequence: CDR1 SGHAT, CDR2 FQNNGV. CDR3 loop: CASSLSSYLYNEQFF. The CDR3 coding sequence is TGTGCCAGCAGCTTGAGCAGTTACTTATACAATGAGCAGTTCTTC.

The chain uses TRBV12-3 or TRBV12-4 and TRBJ2-7; D uncertain. Trimming took 5 bases from V and 6 from J, leaving 17 bases between them. The CDR3 sequence is 14 residues long. CDR3 residues: CASSPLSRPSEQYF. The CDR3 DNA reads as TGTGCCAGCAGTCCCTTGTCACGGCCTTCCGAGCAGTACTTC.

The sample holds a few counts of this clonotype. The chain uses TRBV12-3 or TRBV12-4 and TRBJ1-1, with D possibly TRBD1 on 6 matching bases. Trimming stripped 3 bases from V and 1 base from J, with 9 bases between. CDR3 length: 14 residues. Written as DNA, the CDR3 is TGTGCCAGCAGTTTCCCGACAGGGAACACTGAAGCTTTCTTT. Its protein is CASSFPTGNTEAFF.

The table lists this clonotype with a few counts. The chain has TRBV7-8 and TRBJ2-3; TRBD1 matches 11 bases. Germline lookup yields CDR1 SGHVS and CDR2 FQNEAQ. Losses at the gene ends were 3 bases for V and 2 bases for J; bases not matched to a gene: 10. CDR3 length: 18 amino acids. CDR3 sequence: CASSFGTGGSTLTDTQYF. CDR3 nucleotides: TGTGCCAGCAGCTTTGGGACAGGGGGATCCACCCTCACAGATACGCAGTATTTT.

This clonotype was counted only a few times. J is TRBJ1-1 and V is TRBV20-1, with D possibly TRBD1 on 5 matching bases. Trimming stripped 3 bases from V and 6 bases from J, with 14 bases between. The CDR3 has 13 residues. Germline V gene lookup returns CDR1 DFQATT and CDR2 SNEGSKA (reference sequence). In nucleotides, the CDR3 is TGCAGTGCTAGCCGCAGGGACCTCCCTGAAGCTTTCTTT. This encodes CSASRRDLPEAFF.

This clonotype appeared many times. The rearrangement joins TRBV7-6 to TRBJ2-1, with no clear D. V was pared by 0 bases and J by 8 bases, with 5 bases between. Germline CDR1 SGHVS, CDR2 FNYEAQ. The CDR3 covers 12 residues. The CDR3 region has the DNA TGTGCCAGCAGCTTAGCGGACGATGAGCAGTTCTTC. Its protein product is CASSLADDEQFF.

This clonotype was seen ten or more times. The rearrangement links TRBV12-3 or TRBV12-4 to TRBJ1-3; D is unclear. The CDR3 is made up of 16 amino acids. V was trimmed by 3 bases and J by 0 bases, leaving 12 bases between them. The CDR3 DNA is TGTGCCAGCAGTTTTATATCAGGTTACTCTGGAAACACCATATATTTT. Its translation: CASSFISGYSGNTIYF.

The V gene is TRBV29-1, the J gene TRBJ1-1; possibly TRBD1 for D (6 bases). Germline V gives CDR1 SQVTM, CDR2 ANQGSEA. Deletions cut 1 base from V and 4 bases from J, with 16 bases between. The CDR3 has 15 residues. The CDR3 here is CSVEGKQEGGTEAFF. CDR3 nucleotides: TGCAGCGTTGAAGGTAAACAGGAAGGGGGCACTGAAGCTTTCTTT.

The sample holds many counts of this clonotype. The chain is built from TRBV14 and TRBJ2-1; D not resolved. This CDR3 has 13 residues. V lost 3 bases to trimming and J lost 4 bases, with 7 bases between them. CDR1 is SGHDN, CDR2 FVKESK, per germline. The CDR3 bases are TGTGCCAGCAGCCACGAGGCTTACAATGAGCAGTTCTTC. Protein product: CASSHEAYNEQFF. The full variable domain, rest sourced from reference TRBV14 and TRBJ2-1, is EAGVTQFPSHSVIEKGQTVTLRCDPISGHDNLYWYRRVMGKEIKFLLHFVKESKQDESGMPNNRFLAERTGGTYSTLKVQPAELEDSGVYFCASSHEAYNEQFFGPGTRLTVL.

This clonotype was recorded at least ten times. The chain links TRBV29-1 to TRBJ2-1, with TRBD2 matching over 9 bases. The CDR3 is 13 amino acids. V was pared by 7 bases and J by 7 bases, with 8 bases of the junction left unmatched. Germline CDR1 reads SQVTM; CDR2 reads ANQGSEA. The CDR3 nucleotides read TGCAGCGCCATAGCGGGGGCTAAAAATGAGCAGTTCTTC. This gives the protein CSAIAGAKNEQFF.

This clonotype was counted only a few times. The chain uses TRBV3-1 and TRBJ1-6; weak D call: TRBD1 (6 bases). Germline lookup yields CDR1 LGHDT and CDR2 YNNKEL (reference sequence). The CDR3 runs 16 residues. V lost 3 bases, J lost 1 base, and 10 bases lay in between. The CDR3 loop is CASSQNQGSYNSPLHF. The CDR3 DNA follows: TGTGCCAGCAGCCAGAATCAGGGGTCCTATAATTCACCCCTCCACTTT.